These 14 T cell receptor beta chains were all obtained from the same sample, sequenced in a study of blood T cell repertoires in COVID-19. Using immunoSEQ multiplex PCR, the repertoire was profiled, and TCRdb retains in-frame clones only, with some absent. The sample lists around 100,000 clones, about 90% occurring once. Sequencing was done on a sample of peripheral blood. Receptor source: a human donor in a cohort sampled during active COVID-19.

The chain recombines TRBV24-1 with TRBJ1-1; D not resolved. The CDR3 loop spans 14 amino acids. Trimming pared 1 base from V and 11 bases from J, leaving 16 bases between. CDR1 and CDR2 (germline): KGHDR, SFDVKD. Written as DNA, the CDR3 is TGTGCCACCAGTGATTTTCGTGGCGGAGGGCGGGCTTTCTTT. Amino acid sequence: CATSDFRGGGRAFF.

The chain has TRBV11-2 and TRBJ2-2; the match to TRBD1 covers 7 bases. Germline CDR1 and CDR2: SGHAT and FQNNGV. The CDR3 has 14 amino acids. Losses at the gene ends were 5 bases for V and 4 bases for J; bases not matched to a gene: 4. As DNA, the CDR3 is TGTGCCAGCAGCCATGGGACAGCCACCGGGGAGCTGTTTTTT. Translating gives CASSHGTATGELFF.

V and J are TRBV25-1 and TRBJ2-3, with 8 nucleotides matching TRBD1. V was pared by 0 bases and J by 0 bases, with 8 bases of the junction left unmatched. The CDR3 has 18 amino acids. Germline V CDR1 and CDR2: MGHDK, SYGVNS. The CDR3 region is CASSEYFQGASSTDTQYF. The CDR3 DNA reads TGTGCCAGCAGTGAATATTTCCAGGGGGCATCTAGCACAGATACGCAGTATTTT.

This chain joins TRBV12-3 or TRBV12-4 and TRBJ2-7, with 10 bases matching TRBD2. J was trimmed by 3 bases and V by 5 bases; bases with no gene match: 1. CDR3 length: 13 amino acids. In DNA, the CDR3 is TGTGCCAGCAGTAGACTAGCGGGCTACGAGCAGTACTTC. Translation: CASSRLAGYEQYF.

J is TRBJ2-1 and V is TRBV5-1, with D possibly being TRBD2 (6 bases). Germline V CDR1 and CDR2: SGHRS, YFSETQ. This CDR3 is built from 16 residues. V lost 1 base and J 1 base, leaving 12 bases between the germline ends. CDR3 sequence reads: CASSLLAGTSYNEQFF. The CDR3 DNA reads TGCGCCAGCAGCTTGTTGGCGGGAACGTCCTACAATGAGCAGTTCTTC.

As DNA, the CDR3 is TGTGCCAGCAGCAACACAGGATATGGCTACACCTTC. Its protein product is CASSNTGYGYTF. The V and J genes are TRBV5-4 and TRBJ1-2; the D gene is possibly TRBD1 (5 bases). V lost 4 bases and J lost 5, with 9 bases in between. The germline gives CDR1 SGHNT, CDR2 YYREEE (reference sequence). The CDR3 is 12 amino acids.

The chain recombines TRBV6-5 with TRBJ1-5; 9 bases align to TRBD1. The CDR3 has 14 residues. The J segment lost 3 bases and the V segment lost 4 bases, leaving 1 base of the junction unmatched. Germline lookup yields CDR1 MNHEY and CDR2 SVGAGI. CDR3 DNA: TGTGCCAGCAGTTTACAGGGGGCCAATCAGCCCCAGCATTTT. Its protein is CASSLQGANQPQHF.

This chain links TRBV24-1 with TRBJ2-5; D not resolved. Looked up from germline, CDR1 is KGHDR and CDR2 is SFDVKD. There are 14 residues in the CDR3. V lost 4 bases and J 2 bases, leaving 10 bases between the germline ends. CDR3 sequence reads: CATSDPTYQETQYF. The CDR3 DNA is TGTGCCACCAGTGACCCGACATATCAAGAGACCCAGTACTTC.

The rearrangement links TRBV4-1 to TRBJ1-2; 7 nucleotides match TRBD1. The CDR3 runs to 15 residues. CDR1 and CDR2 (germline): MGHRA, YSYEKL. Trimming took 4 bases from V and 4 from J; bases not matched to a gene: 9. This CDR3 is CASSLTNTGAYGYTF. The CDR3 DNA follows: TGCGCCAGCAGCCTCACGAACACAGGGGCCTATGGCTACACCTTC.

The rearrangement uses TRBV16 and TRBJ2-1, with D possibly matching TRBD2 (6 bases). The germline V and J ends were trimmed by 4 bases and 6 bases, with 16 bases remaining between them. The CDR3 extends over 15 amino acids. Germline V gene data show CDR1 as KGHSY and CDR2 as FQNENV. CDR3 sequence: CASSLGLFPPNEQFF. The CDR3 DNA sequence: TGTGCCAGCAGCCTCGGACTATTCCCCCCCAATGAGCAGTTCTTC. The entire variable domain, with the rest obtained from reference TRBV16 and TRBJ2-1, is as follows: GEEVAQTPKHLVRGEGQKAKLYCAPIKGHSYVFWYQQVLKNEFKFLISFQNENVFDETGMPKERFSAKCLPNSPCSLEIQATKLEDSAVYFCASSLGLFPPNEQFFGPGTRLTVL.

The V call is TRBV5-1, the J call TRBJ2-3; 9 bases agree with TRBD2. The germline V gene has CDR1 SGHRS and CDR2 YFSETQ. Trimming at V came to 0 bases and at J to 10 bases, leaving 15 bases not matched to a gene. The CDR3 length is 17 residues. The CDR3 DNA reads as TGCGCCAGCAGCTTGGTTGCTAGCGGGGTCCATGGTGTGGCGCAGTATTTT. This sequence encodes CASSLVASGVHGVAQYF.

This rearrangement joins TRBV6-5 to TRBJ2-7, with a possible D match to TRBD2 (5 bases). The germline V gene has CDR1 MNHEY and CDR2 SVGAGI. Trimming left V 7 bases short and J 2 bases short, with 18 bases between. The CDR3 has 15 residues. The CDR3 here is CASNTIAGNPYEQYF. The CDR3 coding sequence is TGTGCCAGCAACACGATAGCCGGGAACCCCTACGAGCAGTACTTC.

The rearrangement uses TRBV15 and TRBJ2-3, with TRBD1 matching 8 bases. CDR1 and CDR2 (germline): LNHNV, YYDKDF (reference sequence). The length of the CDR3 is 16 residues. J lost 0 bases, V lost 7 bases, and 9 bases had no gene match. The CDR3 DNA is TGTGCCACCACCGGGGACAGGTCAGGAAGCACAGATACGCAGTATTTT. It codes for CATTGDRSGSTDTQYF. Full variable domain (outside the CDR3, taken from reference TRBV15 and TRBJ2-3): DAMVIQNPRYQVTQFGKPVTLSCSQTLNHNVMYWYQQKSSQAPKLLFHYYDKDFNNEADTPDNFQSRRPNTSFCFLDIRSPGLGDTAMYLCATTGDRSGSTDTQYFGPGTRLTVL.

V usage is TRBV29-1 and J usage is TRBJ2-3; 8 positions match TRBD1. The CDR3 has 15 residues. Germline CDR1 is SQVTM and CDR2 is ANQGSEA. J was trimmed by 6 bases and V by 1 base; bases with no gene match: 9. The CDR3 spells CSVEGGRQGLDTQYF. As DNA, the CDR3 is TGCAGCGTTGAAGGTGGCAGACAGGGGTTGGATACGCAGTATTTT.